The clone carrying this TCR beta chain appeared a few times. As yet, its antigen is unknown. The data were taken from a study of beta chain features in type 1 diabetes. Overall study findings and caveats: TCRB CDR3s were moderately but significantly shorter in Type 1 diabetes patients in all four CD4+ subsets.

The sequenced template was cDNA made from the entire isolated RNA. Clones were read by immunoSEQ multiplex PCR, and TCRdb kept only the in-frame ones, dropping some. Here the sample spans around 310,000 clones, approximately 15% being singletons. V was pared by 3 bases and J by 0 bases, with 11 bases between. The V gene's germline CDR1 is SGHTA and CDR2 FQGNSA. The length of the CDR3 is 15 residues. This receptor was taken from a woman younger than 35 with type 1 diabetes. The sequencing input was naive CD4+ T cells from blood. The chain uses TRBV7-2 and TRBJ1-1, with D possibly being TRBD1 (6 bases). DNA for the CDR3: TGTGCCAGCAGCTTGGACAGTAAGATGAACACTGAAGCTTTCTTT. Translating gives CASSLDSKMNTEAFF.